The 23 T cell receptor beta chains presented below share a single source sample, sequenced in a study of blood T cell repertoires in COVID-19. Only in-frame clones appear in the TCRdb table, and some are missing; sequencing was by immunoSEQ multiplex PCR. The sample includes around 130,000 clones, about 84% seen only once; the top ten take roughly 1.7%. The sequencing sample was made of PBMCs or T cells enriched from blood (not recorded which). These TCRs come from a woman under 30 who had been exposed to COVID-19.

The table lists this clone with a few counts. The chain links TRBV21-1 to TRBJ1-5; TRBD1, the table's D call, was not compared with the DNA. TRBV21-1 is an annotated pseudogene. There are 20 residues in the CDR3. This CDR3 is CASSKRMGRQGPRGDQPQHF. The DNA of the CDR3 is TGTGCCAGCAGCAAGCGGATGGGGCGACAGGGACCAAGAGGAGATCAGCCCCAGCATTTT.

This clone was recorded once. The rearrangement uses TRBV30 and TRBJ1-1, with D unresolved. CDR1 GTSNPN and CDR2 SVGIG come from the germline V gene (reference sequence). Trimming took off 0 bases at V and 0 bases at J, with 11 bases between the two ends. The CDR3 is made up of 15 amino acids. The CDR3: CAWSVPDNLNTEAFF. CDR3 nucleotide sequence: TGTGCCTGGAGTGTACCCGACAACTTGAACACTGAAGCTTTCTTT.

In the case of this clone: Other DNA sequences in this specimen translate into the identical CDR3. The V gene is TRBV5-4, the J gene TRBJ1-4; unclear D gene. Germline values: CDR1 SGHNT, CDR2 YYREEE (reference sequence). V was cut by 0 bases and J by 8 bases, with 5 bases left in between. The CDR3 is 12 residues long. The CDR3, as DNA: TGTGCCAGCAGCTTGGACAGCGAAAAACTGTTTTTT. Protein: CASSLDSEKLFF.

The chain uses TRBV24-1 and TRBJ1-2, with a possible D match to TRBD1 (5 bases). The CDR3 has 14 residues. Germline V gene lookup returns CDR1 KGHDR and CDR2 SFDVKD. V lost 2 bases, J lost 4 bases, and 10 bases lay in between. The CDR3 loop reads CATSDSDKIYGYTF. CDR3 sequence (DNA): TGTGCCACCAGTGATTCGGACAAAATCTATGGCTACACCTTC.

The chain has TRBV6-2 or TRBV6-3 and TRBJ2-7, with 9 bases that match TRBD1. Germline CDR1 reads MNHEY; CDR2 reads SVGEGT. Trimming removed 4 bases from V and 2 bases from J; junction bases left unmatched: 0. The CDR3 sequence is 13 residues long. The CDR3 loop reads CASSWTGAYEQYF. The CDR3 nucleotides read TGTGCCAGCAGTTGGACAGGGGCCTACGAGCAGTACTTC.

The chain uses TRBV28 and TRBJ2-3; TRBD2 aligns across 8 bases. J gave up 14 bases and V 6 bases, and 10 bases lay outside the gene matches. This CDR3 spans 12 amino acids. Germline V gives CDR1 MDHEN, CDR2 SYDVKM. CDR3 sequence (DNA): TGTGCCAGCAGCCCCGGGAGGGACGTGCTGTATTTT. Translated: CASSPGRDVLYF.

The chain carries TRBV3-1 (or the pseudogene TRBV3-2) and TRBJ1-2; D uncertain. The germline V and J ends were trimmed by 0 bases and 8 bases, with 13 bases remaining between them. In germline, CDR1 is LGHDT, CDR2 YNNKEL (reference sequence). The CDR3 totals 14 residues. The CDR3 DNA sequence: TGTGCCAGCAGCCAAGAACACGACCCCAGGGGCTACACCTTC. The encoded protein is CASSQEHDPRGYTF.

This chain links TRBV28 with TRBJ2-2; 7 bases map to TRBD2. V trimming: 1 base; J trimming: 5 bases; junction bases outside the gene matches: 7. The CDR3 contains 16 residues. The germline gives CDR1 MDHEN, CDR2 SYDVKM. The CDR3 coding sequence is TGTGCCAGCAGTTTATTAGGACTAGTGGGGACCGGGGAGCTGTTTTTT. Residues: CASSLLGLVGTGELFF.

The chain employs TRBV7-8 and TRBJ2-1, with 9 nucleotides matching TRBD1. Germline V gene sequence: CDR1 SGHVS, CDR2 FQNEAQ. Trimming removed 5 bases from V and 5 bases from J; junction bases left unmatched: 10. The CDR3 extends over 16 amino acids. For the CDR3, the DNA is TGTGCCAGCAGCCCCAGGGGACAGGGAGATAACAATGAGCAGTTCTTC. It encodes CASSPRGQGDNNEQFF. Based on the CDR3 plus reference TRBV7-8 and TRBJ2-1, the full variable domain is GAGVSQSPRYKVAKRGQDVALRCDPISGHVSLFWYQQALGQGPEFLTYFQNEAQLDKSGLPSDRFFAERPEGSVSTLKIQRTQQEDSAVYLCASSPRGQGDNNEQFFGPGTRLTVL.

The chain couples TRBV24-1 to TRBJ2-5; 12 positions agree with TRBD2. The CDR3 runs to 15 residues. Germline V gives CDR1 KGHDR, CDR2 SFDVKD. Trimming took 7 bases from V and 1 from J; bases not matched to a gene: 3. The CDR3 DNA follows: TGTGCCACCAGAGGACTAGCGGGAAGCCAAGAGACCCAGTACTTC. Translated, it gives CATRGLAGSQETQYF.

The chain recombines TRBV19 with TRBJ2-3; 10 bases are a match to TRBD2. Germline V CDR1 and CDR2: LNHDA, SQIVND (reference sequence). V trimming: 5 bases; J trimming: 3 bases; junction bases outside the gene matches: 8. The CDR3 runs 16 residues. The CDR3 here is CASSQLAGVRTDTQYF. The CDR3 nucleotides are TGTGCCAGTAGTCAGCTAGCGGGAGTTCGTACAGATACGCAGTATTTT.

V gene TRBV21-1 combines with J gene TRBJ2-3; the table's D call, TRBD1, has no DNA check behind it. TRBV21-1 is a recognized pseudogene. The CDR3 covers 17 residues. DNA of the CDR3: TGTGCCAGCAGAAAACCCCGAGGACAGGCTATCACAGATACGCAGTATTTT. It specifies CASRKPRGQAITDTQYF.

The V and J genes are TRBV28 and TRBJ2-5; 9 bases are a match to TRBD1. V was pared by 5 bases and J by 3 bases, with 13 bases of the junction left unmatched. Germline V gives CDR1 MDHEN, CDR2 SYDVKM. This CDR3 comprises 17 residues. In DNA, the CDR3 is TGTGCCAGCAGTCGCCTTTGGGACAGGGTGCGGGAAGAGACCCAGTACTTC. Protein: CASSRLWDRVREETQYF. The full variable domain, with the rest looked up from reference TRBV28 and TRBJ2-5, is DVKVTQSSRYLVKRTGEKVFLECVQDMDHENMFWYRQDPGLGLRLIYFSYDVKMKEKGDIPEGYSVSREKKERFSLILESASTNQTSMYLCASSRLWDRVREETQYFGPGTRLLVL.

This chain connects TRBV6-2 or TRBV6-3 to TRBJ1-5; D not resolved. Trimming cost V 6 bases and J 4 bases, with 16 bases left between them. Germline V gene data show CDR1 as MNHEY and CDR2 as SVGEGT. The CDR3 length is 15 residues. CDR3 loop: CASSPELRLNQPQHF. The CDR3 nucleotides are TGTGCCAGCAGCCCGGAGCTCAGACTGAATCAGCCCCAGCATTTT.

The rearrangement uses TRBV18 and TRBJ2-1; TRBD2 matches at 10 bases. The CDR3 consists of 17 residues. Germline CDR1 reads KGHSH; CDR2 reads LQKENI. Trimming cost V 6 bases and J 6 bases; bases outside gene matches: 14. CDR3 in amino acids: CASSSSQRGGISNEQFF. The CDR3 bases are TGTGCCAGCTCCTCCTCTCAGCGGGGGGGGATTAGCAATGAGCAGTTCTTC.

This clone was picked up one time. DNA of the CDR3: TGCGCCAGCAGCTTGGGGGCAGGGCAGGGCAATCAGCCCCAGCATTTT. It yields the protein CASSLGAGQGNQPQHF. The J gene is TRBJ1-5, the V gene TRBV5-1; maybe TRBD1 (5 bases). Germline V gene lookup returns CDR1 SGHRS and CDR2 YFSETQ. The germline V and J ends were trimmed by 0 bases and 2 bases, with 12 bases remaining between them. This CDR3 comprises 16 residues. The whole variable domain, remainder taken from reference TRBV5-1 and TRBJ1-5, is KAGVTQTPRYLIKTRGQQVTLSCSPISGHRSVSWYQQTPGQGLQFLFEYFSETQRNKGNFPGRFSGRQFSNSRSEMNVSTLELGDSALYLCASSLGAGQGNQPQHFGDGTRLSIL.

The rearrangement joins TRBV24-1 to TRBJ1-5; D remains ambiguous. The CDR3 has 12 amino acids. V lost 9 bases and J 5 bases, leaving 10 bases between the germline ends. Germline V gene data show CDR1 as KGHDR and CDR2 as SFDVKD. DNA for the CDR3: TGTGCCACCGGCGGGTTTGATCAGCCCCAGCATTTT. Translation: CATGGFDQPQHF.

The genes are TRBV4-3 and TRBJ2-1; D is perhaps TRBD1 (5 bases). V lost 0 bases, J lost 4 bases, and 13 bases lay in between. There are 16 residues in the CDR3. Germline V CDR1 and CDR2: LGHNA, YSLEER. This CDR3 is CASSQDQSGQYNEQFF. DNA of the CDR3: TGCGCCAGCAGCCAAGACCAGTCTGGACAATACAATGAGCAGTTCTTC.

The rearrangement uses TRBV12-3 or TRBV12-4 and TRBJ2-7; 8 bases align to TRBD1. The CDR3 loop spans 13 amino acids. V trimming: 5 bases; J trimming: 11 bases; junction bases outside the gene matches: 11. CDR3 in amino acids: CASSGSLQGGKYF. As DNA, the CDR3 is TGTGCCAGCAGTGGAAGTTTACAGGGGGGCAAGTACTTC.

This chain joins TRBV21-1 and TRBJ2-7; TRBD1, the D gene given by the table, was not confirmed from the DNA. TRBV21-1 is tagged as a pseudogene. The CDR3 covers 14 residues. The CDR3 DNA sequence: TGTGCCAGCAGGAGACAGGGGGATCCCTACGAGCAGTACTTC. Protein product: CASRRQGDPYEQYF.

The CDR3: CASGRQGPNTEAFF. Here the CDR3 DNA reads TGTGCCAGCGGAAGACAGGGGCCGAACACTGAAGCTTTCTTT. This chain connects TRBV6-5 to TRBJ1-1; 8 bases match TRBD1. This CDR3 spans 14 amino acids. The V and J ends lost 8 bases and 1 base, in that order; junction bases with no gene match: 6. CDR1 MNHEY and CDR2 SVGAGI come from the germline V gene.

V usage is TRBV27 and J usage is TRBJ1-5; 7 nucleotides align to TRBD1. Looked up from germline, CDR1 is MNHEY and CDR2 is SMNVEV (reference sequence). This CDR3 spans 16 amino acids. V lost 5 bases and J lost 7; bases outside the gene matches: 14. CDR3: CASSEYRDSGSQPQHF. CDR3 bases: TGTGCCAGCAGTGAATACCGGGACAGCGGATCGCAGCCCCAGCATTTT.

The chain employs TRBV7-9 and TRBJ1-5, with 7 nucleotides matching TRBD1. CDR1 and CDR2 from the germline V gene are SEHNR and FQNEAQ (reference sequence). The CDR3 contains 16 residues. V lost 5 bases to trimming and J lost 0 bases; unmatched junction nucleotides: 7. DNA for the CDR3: TGTGCCAGCAGCGCATATACAGGGGATAGCAATCAGCCCCAGCATTTT. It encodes CASSAYTGDSNQPQHF.